A selection of T cell receptor beta chains follows, all from one sample in a study of blood T cell repertoires in COVID-19. Method: immunoSEQ multiplex PCR; TCRdb's copy keeps in-frame clones and lacks some. The sample lists about 250,000 clones; about nine tenths were seen once. Sequencing was carried out using peripheral blood. The receptor set was obtained from a man aged 25-45 years with COVID-19, enrolled during active disease. Each CDR3 is given with its conserved first and last residue. The D gene is left open where the match is weak. Expanded clones get a size class; other rows say once, few or many, or leave the size out.

J gene	V gene	D gene	clone size	CDR3 protein	CDR3 DNA
TRBJ2-2	TRBV5-4	TRBD1	-	CASSTRQGTGELFF	TGTGCCAGCAGCACCAGACAGGGGACCGGGGAGCTGTTTTTT
TRBJ2-7	TRBV7-9	-	once	CASSFSDHSYEQYF	TGTGCCAGCAGCTTTAGCGACCACTCCTACGAGCAGTACTTC
TRBJ1-2	TRBV15	-	-	CATRTQDGVYGYTF	TGTGCCACCCGTACACAAGACGGAGTCTATGGCTACACCTTC
TRBJ1-6	TRBV6-1	-	few	CASSERSGSPLHF	TGTGCCAGCAGTGAAAGGTCGGGTTCACCCCTCCACTTT
TRBJ1-1	TRBV6-4	TRBD1	-	CASSDSRGPHEAFF	TGTGCCAGCAGTGACTCGAGGGGGCCGCATGAAGCTTTCTTT
TRBJ1-2	TRBV9	TRBD1	-	CASSVHPTDRGNYGYTF	TGTGCCAGCAGCGTCCACCCCACCGACAGGGGTAACTATGGCTACACCTTC
TRBJ2-7	TRBV5-6	TRBD1	-	CASSADRDSYEQYF	TGTGCCAGCAGCGCAGACAGGGACTCCTACGAGCAGTACTTC
TRBJ1-6	TRBV9	-	-	CASSAVGGAGSPLHF	TGTGCCAGCAGCGCGGTGGGGGGGGCAGGTTCACCCCTCCACTTT
TRBJ1-2	TRBV10-3	-	-	CAISEQENYGYTF	TGTGCCATCAGTGAACAGGAGAACTATGGCTACACCTTC
TRBJ2-5	TRBV5-4	-	-	CASSLAGWETQYF	TGTGCCAGCAGCTTGGCAGGGTGGGAGACCCAGTACTTC
TRBJ1-1	TRBV7-3	-	-	CASSFNGGGTEAFF	TGTGCCAGCAGCTTCAACGGGGGAGGCACTGAAGCTTTCTTT
TRBJ2-2	TRBV18	-	-	CASSPLFARNTGELFF	TGTGCCAGCTCACCACTATTCGCTAGGAACACCGGGGAGCTGTTTTTT
TRBJ2-2	TRBV3-1/TRBV3-2	TRBD2	-	CASSQSLAGYTGELFF	TGTGCCAGCAGCCAGTCCCTAGCGGGGTACACCGGGGAGCTGTTTTTT
TRBJ2-3	TRBV5-1	-	-	CASSLGALSSTDTQYF	TGCGCCAGCAGCTTGGGGGCTCTCTCTAGCACAGATACGCAGTATTTT
TRBJ1-2	TRBV19	TRBD1	-	CASSGQGGEAVGYTF	TGTGCCAGTAGCGGACAGGGGGGCGAAGCAGTCGGCTACACCTTC
TRBJ1-3	TRBV7-9	-	-	CASSLGRGLDGNTIYF	TGTGCCAGCAGCTTAGGACGGGGTCTTGATGGAAACACCATATATTTT
TRBJ1-2	TRBV6-5	-	-	CASRSLTIRGYTF	TGTGCCAGCAGGAGTTTGACAATCCGTGGCTACACCTTC
TRBJ1-1	TRBV11-3	TRBD1	-	CASSFATGGAKGTEAFF	TGTGCCAGCAGCTTTGCGACAGGGGGGGCGAAGGGGACTGAAGCTTTCTTT
TRBJ1-5	TRBV27	-	-	CASSLSQDNQPQHF	TGTGCCAGCAGTTTATCACAGGACAATCAGCCCCAGCATTTT
TRBJ2-7	TRBV6-5	-	once	CASSPRQLYYEQYF	TGTGCCAGCAGCCCCAGACAGCTCTACTACGAGCAGTACTTC
TRBJ2-5	TRBV6-5	TRBD1	-	CASSYSDRAPQETQYF	TGTGCCAGCAGTTACTCCGACAGGGCTCCCCAAGAGACCCAGTACTTC
TRBJ2-3	TRBV14	TRBD1	-	CASSRRDRGLGTDTQYF	TGTGCCAGCAGCCGCCGGGACAGGGGGTTGGGCACAGATACGCAGTATTTT
TRBJ1-5	TRBV19	-	-	CASSTRERNQPQHF	TGTGCCAGTAGTACCCGGGAACGCAATCAGCCCCAGCATTTT
TRBJ1-5	TRBV4-1	-	-	CASSPRVGGQPQHF	TGCGCCAGCAGCCCCAGGGTGGGAGGGCAGCCCCAGCATTTT
TRBJ1-6	TRBV6-5	TRBD1	-	CASSYSRQGGSPLHF	TGTGCCAGCAGTTACTCGAGGCAGGGGGGTTCACCCCTCCACTTT
TRBJ1-3	TRBV7-6	TRBD1	-	CASSQNTGTAGNTIYF	TGTGCCAGCAGCCAAAACACAGGGACAGCTGGAAACACCATATATTTT
TRBJ2-1	TRBV9	TRBD2	-	CASSDVGRYNEQFF	TGTGCCAGCAGCGACGTCGGGAGGTACAATGAGCAGTTCTTC
TRBJ2-7	TRBV27	-	-	CASSFRQGAPYEQYF	TGTGCCAGCAGTTTCCGACAAGGGGCCCCCTACGAGCAGTACTTC
TRBJ2-5	TRBV6-5	-	-	CASSYPGQETQYF	TGTGCCAGCAGTTATCCCGGGCAAGAGACCCAGTACTTC
TRBJ2-7	TRBV6-5	TRBD1	once	CASSGTGTGLHEQYF	TGTGCCAGCAGCGGTACCGGGACAGGGCTCCACGAGCAGTACTTC
TRBJ1-5	TRBV2	TRBD1	-	CASSEGTGGGTGSNQPQHF	TGTGCCAGCAGTGAGGGGACAGGGGGCGGGACAGGTAGCAATCAGCCCCAGCATTTT
TRBJ2-1	TRBV5-5	TRBD1	-	CASRPGQGYNEQFF	TGTGCCAGCAGGCCGGGACAGGGTTACAATGAGCAGTTCTTC
TRBJ2-1	TRBV24-1	TRBD1	-	CATSDPGQGNEQFF	TGTGCCACCAGTGATCCCGGACAGGGCAATGAGCAGTTCTTC
TRBJ1-6	TRBV11-1	-	once	CASSLDPDSPLHF	TGTGCCAGCAGCTTAGATCCGGATTCACCCCTCCACTTT
TRBJ1-5	TRBV7-9	-	-	CASSLGGGSQPQHF	TGTGCCAGCAGCTTAGGCGGTGGGAGTCAGCCCCAGCATTTT
TRBJ2-3	TRBV2	TRBD2	-	CASRLLAGQSTDTQYF	TGTGCCAGCAGGTTACTAGCGGGGCAGAGCACAGATACGCAGTATTTT
TRBJ2-5	TRBV25-1	-	-	CASSTPQGKWETQYF	TGTGCCAGCAGTACCCCCCAGGGGAAATGGGAGACCCAGTACTTC
TRBJ1-2	TRBV19	-	-	CASSIGENLGGYTF	TGTGCCAGTAGTATTGGGGAGAACCTCGGGGGCTACACCTTC
TRBJ1-5	TRBV7-5	-	-	CVRSLGLQGDSNQPQHF	TGTGTCAGAAGCTTAGGGTTACAGGGTGATAGCAATCAGCCCCAGCATTTT
TRBJ2-1	TRBV19	-	-	CASSEQATYNEQFF	TGTGCCAGTAGTGAGCAGGCGACCTACAATGAGCAGTTCTTC
TRBJ2-7	TRBV5-6	TRBD2	-	CASREAGGSSYEQYF	TGTGCCAGCAGGGAAGCGGGGGGGTCCTCCTACGAGCAGTACTTC
TRBJ1-2	TRBV5-1	TRBD1	-	CASSLGQGAFGYTF	TGCGCCAGCAGCTTAGGCCAGGGGGCCTTTGGCTACACCTTC
TRBJ2-7	TRBV6-5	-	-	CASSYPLSDRLYEQYF	TGTGCCAGCAGTTACCCCTTGAGTGACAGACTCTACGAGCAGTACTTC
TRBJ2-3	TRBV3-1/TRBV3-2	TRBD1	-	CASSQGTGLTDTQYF	TGTGCCAGCAGCCAAGGGACAGGGTTGACAGATACGCAGTATTTT
TRBJ2-2	TRBV25-1	-	-	CASSRGGELFF	TGTGCCAGCAGCCGGGGCGGGGAGCTGTTTTTT
TRBJ1-6	TRBV13	-	-	CASTMGESPLHF	TGTGCCAGCACCATGGGCGAATCACCCCTCCACTTT
TRBJ2-2	TRBV7-6	TRBD1	few	CASSSPLTGPTGELFF	TGTGCCAGCAGCTCGCCACTGACAGGGCCCACCGGGGAGCTGTTTTTT
TRBJ1-6	TRBV5-5	-	once	CASSSPGGRGNSPLHF	TGTGCCAGCAGCTCCCCGGGGGGGAGGGGAAATTCACCCCTCCACTTT
TRBJ1-1	TRBV6-5	-	-	CASSTLENTEAFF	TGTGCCAGCAGCACTTTAGAGAACACTGAAGCTTTCTTT
TRBJ1-4	TRBV2	TRBD1	-	CASSISRDRTNEKLFF	TGTGCCAGCAGTATTTCCCGGGACAGAACTAATGAAAAACTGTTTTTT
TRBJ2-1	TRBV14	TRBD2	-	CASSLQAGGIEQFF	TGTGCCAGCAGCCTACAAGCGGGGGGGATTGAGCAGTTCTTC
TRBJ2-6	TRBV10-3	TRBD2	-	CAISEFFSGGTGANVLTF	TGTGCCATCAGTGAGTTTTTTAGCGGGGGGACTGGGGCCAACGTCCTGACTTTC
TRBJ1-6	TRBV29-1	TRBD1	-	CSVGDRGNSPLHF	TGCAGCGTTGGGGACAGGGGTAATTCACCCCTCCACTTT
TRBJ1-1	TRBV9	-	-	CASSADWNTEAFF	TGTGCCAGCAGCGCCGACTGGAACACTGAAGCTTTCTTT
TRBJ2-3	TRBV24-1	-	-	CATSDFGGTDTQYF	TGTGCCACCAGTGATTTCGGGGGCACAGATACGCAGTATTTT
TRBJ1-1	TRBV4-1	-	-	CASSQELQGWDTEAFF	TGCGCCAGCAGCCAAGAATTGCAGGGCTGGGACACTGAAGCTTTCTTT
TRBJ1-5	TRBV5-5	-	-	CASSLVGGAGNQPQHF	TGTGCCAGCAGCTTGGTTGGGGGGGCGGGCAATCAGCCCCAGCATTTT
TRBJ1-4	TRBV7-2	-	-	CASSLVGGAFEKLFF	TGTGCCAGCAGCTTAGTTGGGGGCGCGTTTGAAAAACTGTTTTTT